A single sample is the source of the 18 T cell receptor beta chains below, sequenced in a study of cytomegalovirus exposure and HLA in healthy donors. The PCR ran on 60 Vbeta and 13 Jbeta primers. The data were produced by immunoSEQ multiplex PCR, yet TCRdb's version contains in-frame clones alone and is incomplete. The table lists roughly 160,000 clones, 80% of them singletons. Sequenced material: PBMCs. The source of these receptors is a man younger than 45 in good health and CMV-seronegative.

The chain links TRBV5-6 to TRBJ2-1; the match to TRBD1 covers 7 bases. Trimming at V came to 0 bases and at J to 0 bases, leaving 6 bases not matched to a gene. The CDR3 sequence is 17 residues long. Per germline, CDR1 SGHDT and CDR2 YYEEEE. The DNA for the CDR3 is TGTGCCAGCAGCTTGGGACAGGGCCTGAGCTCCTACAATGAGCAGTTCTTC. Its protein is CASSLGQGLSSYNEQFF. Supplemented by reference TRBV5-6 and TRBJ2-1, the full variable domain reads DAGVTQSPTHLIKTRGQQVTLRCSPKSGHDTVSWYQQALGQGPQFIFQYYEEEERQRGNFPDRFSGHQFPNYSSELNVNALLLGDSALYLCASSLGQGLSSYNEQFFGPGTRLTVL.

There are a few counts of this clone. The rearrangement joins TRBV7-3 to TRBJ2-7; 7 positions match TRBD1. Germline CDR1 reads SGHTA; CDR2 reads FQGTGA. V lost 1 base, J lost 2 bases, and 2 bases stayed unmatched. The CDR3 loop spans 14 amino acids. CDR3 sequence reads: CASSLRQGAYEQYF. The CDR3 coding sequence is TGTGCCAGCAGCTTAAGGCAGGGGGCCTACGAGCAGTACTTC.

The CDR3 protein is CASSIATGRNQPQHF. DNA for the CDR3: TGTGCCAGTAGTATAGCGACAGGGCGCAATCAGCCCCAGCATTTT. The genes are TRBV19 and TRBJ1-5; 7 bases line up with TRBD1. CDR3 length: 15 residues. CDR1 is LNHDA and CDR2 is SQIVND in the germline V gene (reference sequence). Germline trimming cut 1 base from V and 2 bases from J; bases unmatched to any gene: 2.

The chain couples TRBV4-3 to TRBJ2-5; 14 bases align to TRBD2. Germline V CDR1 and CDR2: LGHNA, YSLEER. The CDR3 consists of 16 residues. V dropped 1 base and J dropped 2; count of bases not matched to a gene: 0. The CDR3 coding sequence is TGCGCCAGCAGCCAAGGACTAGCGGGGGGGCAAGAGACCCAGTACTTC. Translating it yields CASSQGLAGGQETQYF.

The chain recombines TRBV18 with TRBJ1-1, with 10 bases that match TRBD1. CDR3 size: 15 residues. V was clipped by 3 bases and J by 11 bases; unmatched bases: 12. Germline V gene lookup returns CDR1 KGHSH and CDR2 LQKENI. The CDR3 bases are TGTGCCAGCTCACCGGACAGGGGGACTCTCACGTCGGCTTTCTTT. Protein: CASSPDRGTLTSAFF.

V and J are TRBV19 and TRBJ2-1, with D possibly TRBD1 on 6 matching bases. V was pared by 4 bases and J by 8 bases, with 15 bases between. This CDR3 spans 14 amino acids. Germline V gene sequence: CDR1 LNHDA, CDR2 SQIVND (reference sequence). CDR3 loop: CASSKVQGGDEQFF. The CDR3 coding sequence is TGTGCCAGTAGTAAGGTACAGGGTGGGGATGAGCAGTTCTTC. Supplemented by reference TRBV19 and TRBJ2-1, the full variable domain reads DGGITQSPKYLFRKEGQNVTLSCEQNLNHDAMYWYRQDPGQGLRLIYYSQIVNDFQKGDIAEGYSVSREKKESFPLTVTSAQKNPTAFYLCASSKVQGGDEQFFGPGTRLTVL.

The count of this clone is one. The chain joins TRBV4-3 to TRBJ1-2; weak D call: TRBD1 (5 bases). Germline CDR1 is LGHNA and CDR2 is YSLEER. Deletions cut 1 base from V and 1 base from J, with 13 bases between. The CDR3 is made up of 16 amino acids. The CDR3 region has the DNA TGCGCCAGCAGCCAAGCTCAGGGCCGAGTTAACTATGGCTACACCTTC. Amino acid sequence: CASSQAQGRVNYGYTF.

The chain couples TRBV28 to TRBJ2-2; 8 nucleotides agree with TRBD2. J gave up 4 bases and V 3 bases, and 4 bases lay outside the gene matches. In germline, CDR1 is MDHEN, CDR2 SYDVKM. The CDR3 sequence is 15 residues long. The CDR3 DNA follows: TGTGCCAGCAGTTTGCGGGGGGCCGGCACCGGGGAGCTGTTTTTT. It codes for CASSLRGAGTGELFF.

The chain has TRBV10-1 and TRBJ1-1; D might be TRBD1 (5 bases). Germline loops: CDR1 WNHNN, CDR2 SYGVQD (reference sequence). V was trimmed by 0 bases and J by 4 bases, leaving 12 bases between them. There are 15 residues in the CDR3. In DNA, the CDR3 is TGCGCCAGCAGTGAGTCCCAGGGCTGGACCACTGAAGCTTTCTTT. Protein: CASSESQGWTTEAFF.

The CDR3 here is CASSLGQGYGYTF. In DNA form, the CDR3 reads TGTGCCAGCAGCTTGGGACAGGGCTATGGCTACACCTTC. This chain connects TRBV13 to TRBJ1-2; 9 bases line up with TRBD1. In germline, CDR1 is PRHDT, CDR2 FYEKMQ (reference sequence). The CDR3 is made up of 13 amino acids. V shed 3 bases and J 4 bases; nucleotides not matched to a gene: 0.

The rearrangement links TRBV7-2 to TRBJ1-2; D is perhaps TRBD1 (6 bases). Germline-derived CDR1 and CDR2 are SGHTA and FQGNSA. Trimming removed 3 bases at V and 4 bases at J, with 18 bases between. The CDR3 totals 16 residues. CDR3 coding DNA: TGTGCCAGCAGCTTCGGACAGCCCTCAGCTAGCTATGGCTACACCTTC. It encodes CASSFGQPSASYGYTF.

In regard to this clone: This may come from a read error, since a much larger clone is one base off. In DNA form, the CDR3 reads TGTGCCAGCAGTTCGGGACAGAACACCGGGGAGCTGTTTTTT. Translating gives CASSSGQNTGELFF. The rearrangement uses TRBV28 and TRBJ2-2; a weak D match, TRBD1 (6 bases). Trimming stripped 4 bases from V and 1 base from J, with 7 bases between. The CDR3 is made up of 14 amino acids. Germline V gives CDR1 MDHEN, CDR2 SYDVKM.

This chain joins TRBV19 and TRBJ1-4; 12 positions match TRBD1. The V gene end was trimmed by 5 bases and the J gene end by 8 bases; junction bases not matched to a gene: 21. Per germline, CDR1 LNHDA and CDR2 SQIVND (reference sequence). The CDR3 is made up of 20 amino acids. The CDR3 nucleotides read TGTGCCAGTAGTGCCTCCGGGACAGGGGGCTCCAGACTAGGTCGGGAAAAACTGTTTTTT. Protein product: CASSASGTGGSRLGREKLFF.

The rearrangement uses TRBV28 and TRBJ2-1, with 11 positions matching TRBD2. Trimming cost V 2 bases and J 5 bases; bases outside gene matches: 2. The V gene's germline CDR1 is MDHEN and CDR2 SYDVKM. This CDR3 has 15 residues. In DNA form, the CDR3 reads TGTGCCAGCAGTTTAGGGACTAGCGGAAACAATGAGCAGTTCTTC. Amino acid sequence: CASSLGTSGNNEQFF.

This clone is a singleton in its sample. This chain links TRBV7-2 with TRBJ2-5; D perhaps matches TRBD1 (6 bases). Matching the DNA end better, TRBJ2-7 makes the J call doubtful. The CDR3 spans 15 residues. CDR1 is SGHTA, CDR2 FQGNSA, per germline. The CDR3, as DNA: TGTGCCAGCAGCTCAAGGGGACACGGCTCCTACGAGCAGTACTTC. Translation: CASSSRGHGSYEQYF.

This rearrangement joins TRBV6-6 to TRBJ1-3; D is unresolved. Trimming removed 6 bases from V and 4 bases from J, with 19 bases in between. Germline V gene data show CDR1 as MNHNY and CDR2 as SVGAGI (reference sequence). The CDR3 is 16 amino acids. The CDR3 sequence is CASSRLGGNEGNTIYF. CDR3 DNA sequence: TGTGCCAGCAGCCGTTTGGGAGGGAACGAGGGAAACACCATATATTTT.

The chain has TRBV9 and TRBJ1-4, with D maybe TRBD1 (5 bases). The CDR3 length is 14 residues. V dropped 0 bases and J dropped 3 bases, with 6 bases sitting between them. Germline CDR1 reads SGDLS; CDR2 reads YYNGEE. CDR3 loop: CASSVGQPNEKLFF. The CDR3 region has the DNA TGTGCCAGCAGCGTAGGACAGCCTAATGAAAAACTGTTTTTT. The full variable domain, with the rest looked up from reference TRBV9 and TRBJ1-4, is DSGVTQTPKHLITATGQRVTLRCSPRSGDLSVYWYQQSLDQGLQFLIQYYNGEERAKGNILERFSAQQFPDLHSELNLSSLELGDSALYFCASSVGQPNEKLFFGSGTQLSVL.

The chain is built from TRBV11-2 and TRBJ2-7; D is uncertain. CDR3 length: 12 residues. V shed 5 bases and J shed 0 bases, with 5 bases lying between them. Germline values: CDR1 SGHAT, CDR2 FQNNGV. The CDR3 spells CASSPSSYEQYF. The CDR3 nucleotides are TGTGCCAGCAGCCCTTCCTCCTACGAGCAGTACTTC.